Below are 9 T cell receptor beta chains sequenced from a single sample in a study of T cell responses to AZD1222 COVID-19 vaccine. Generated by immunoSEQ multiplex PCR, the TCRdb table keeps only in-frame clones and is missing some. In the table there are roughly 150,000 clones, 90% of which are singletons. The sequences come from peripheral blood, collected 28 days after the second AZD1222 dose. All receptors derive from an adult who received the AZD1222 COVID-19 vaccine.

The chain is built from TRBV6-4 and TRBJ2-2; TRBD2 matches at 10 bases. Germline loops: CDR1 MRHNA, CDR2 SNTAGT. The CDR3 is 16 amino acids. Trimming removed 6 bases from V and 0 bases from J; junction bases left unmatched: 4. The DNA for the CDR3 is TGTGCCAGCAGAGATAGCGGGGGGCCGAACACCGGGGAGCTGTTTTTT. Residues: CASRDSGGPNTGELFF.

This clone was seen more than once but under ten times. This rearrangement joins TRBV11-1 to TRBJ2-3; D is perhaps TRBD2 (6 bases). V was shortened by 4 bases and J by 3 bases, with 11 bases between the two germline ends. Germline loops: CDR1 SGHAT, CDR2 FQDESV (reference sequence). This CDR3 comprises 14 residues. The CDR3 spells CASSSEGLTDTQYF. The CDR3 DNA sequence: TGTGCCAGCAGCTCAGAGGGACTTACAGATACGCAGTATTTT.

V gene TRBV5-1 combines with J gene TRBJ1-2; TRBD1 matches 9 bases. V shed 4 bases and J 6 bases; nucleotides not matched to a gene: 4. Germline CDR1 SGHRS, CDR2 YFSETQ. The CDR3 totals 13 residues. CDR3 region: CASSPDRGNGYTF. Written as DNA, the CDR3 is TGCGCCAGCAGCCCGGACAGGGGTAATGGCTACACCTTC.

The chain uses TRBV3-1 (or the pseudogene TRBV3-2) and TRBJ2-6; 7 nucleotides align to TRBD2. This CDR3 is built from 20 residues. Per germline, CDR1 LGHDT and CDR2 YNNKEL (reference sequence). Trimming took 4 bases from V and 0 from J; bases not matched to a gene: 15. Here the CDR3 reads CASSPPGLTRLSSGANVLTF. CDR3 in DNA: TGTGCCAGCAGCCCACCGGGACTAACAAGACTAAGCTCTGGGGCCAACGTCCTGACTTTC.

The V gene is TRBV14, the J gene TRBJ2-7, with a tentative D call TRBD2 (6 bases). The CDR3 sequence is 15 residues long. Germline V gene lookup returns CDR1 SGHDN and CDR2 FVKESK. V shed 4 bases and J shed 3 bases, with 16 bases lying between them. CDR3 sequence: CASSPFGRGNYEQYF. The CDR3 region has the DNA TGTGCCAGCAGCCCCTTCGGGAGAGGGAACTACGAGCAGTACTTC.

The V call is TRBV5-8, the J call TRBJ1-5; D unclear. This CDR3 has 11 amino acids. V was cut by 6 bases and J by 5 bases, with 6 bases left in between. CDR1 is SGHTS, CDR2 YDEGEE, per germline. The CDR3: CASKADQPQHF. The CDR3 DNA sequence: TGTGCCAGCAAGGCCGATCAGCCCCAGCATTTT. The variable domain in full, with the rest retrieved from reference TRBV5-8 and TRBJ1-5, is EAGVTQSPTHLIKTRGQQATLRCSPISGHTSVYWYQQALGLGLQFLLWYDEGEERNRGNFPPRFSGRQFPNYSSELNVNALELEDSALYLCASKADQPQHFGDGTRLSIL.

The V and J genes are TRBV11-2 and TRBJ1-2; D remains ambiguous. V lost 4 bases to trimming and J lost 1 base, with 13 bases between them. The CDR3 is 15 amino acids. Germline V gene data show CDR1 as SGHAT and CDR2 as FQNNGV. CDR3 coding DNA: TGTGCCAGCAGCTACATGTTGGGTTTTAACTATGGCTACACCTTC. Translation gives CASSYMLGFNYGYTF.

The chain uses TRBV13 and TRBJ2-2; D possibly corresponds to TRBD1 (6 bases). The germline CDR1 and CDR2 sequences are PRHDT and FYEKMQ (reference sequence). This CDR3 comprises 14 residues. Trimming removed 2 bases from V and 6 bases from J, with 10 bases in between. CDR3 nucleotides: TGTGCCAGCAGCTTAAGGGGGACCCCCGGGGAGCTGTTTTTT. Translated: CASSLRGTPGELFF. The full variable domain, completed using reference TRBV13 and TRBJ2-2, is AAGVIQSPRHLIKEKRETATLKCYPIPRHDTVYWYQQGPGQDPQFLISFYEKMQSDKGSIPDRFSAQQFSDYHSELNMSSLELGDSALYFCASSLRGTPGELFFGEGSRLTVL.

This chain links TRBV9 with TRBJ1-1; D not certain. Germline V lookup: CDR1 SGDLS, CDR2 YYNGEE. This CDR3 is built from 15 residues. Trimming took off 0 bases at V and 0 bases at J, with 9 bases between the two ends. Written as DNA, the CDR3 is TGTGCCAGCAGCGTAGGATCCCGGTTGAACACTGAAGCTTTCTTT. It encodes CASSVGSRLNTEAFF.